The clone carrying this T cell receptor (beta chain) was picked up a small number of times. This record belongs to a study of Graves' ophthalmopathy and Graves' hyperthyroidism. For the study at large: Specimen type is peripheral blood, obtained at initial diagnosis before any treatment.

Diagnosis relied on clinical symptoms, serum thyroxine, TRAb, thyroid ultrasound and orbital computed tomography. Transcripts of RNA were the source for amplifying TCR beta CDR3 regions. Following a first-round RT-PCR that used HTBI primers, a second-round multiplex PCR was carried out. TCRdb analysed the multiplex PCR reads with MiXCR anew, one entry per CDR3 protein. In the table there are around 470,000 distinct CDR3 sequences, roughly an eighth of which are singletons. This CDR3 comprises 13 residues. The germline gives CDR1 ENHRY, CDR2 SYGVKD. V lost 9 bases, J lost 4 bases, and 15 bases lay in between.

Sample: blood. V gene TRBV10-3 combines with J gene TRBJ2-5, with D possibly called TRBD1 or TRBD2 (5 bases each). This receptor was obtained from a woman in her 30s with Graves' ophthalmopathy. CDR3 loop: CAIAGTNLETQYF. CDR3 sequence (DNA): TGTGCCATAGCCGGGACCAACTTAGAGACCCAGTACTTC.